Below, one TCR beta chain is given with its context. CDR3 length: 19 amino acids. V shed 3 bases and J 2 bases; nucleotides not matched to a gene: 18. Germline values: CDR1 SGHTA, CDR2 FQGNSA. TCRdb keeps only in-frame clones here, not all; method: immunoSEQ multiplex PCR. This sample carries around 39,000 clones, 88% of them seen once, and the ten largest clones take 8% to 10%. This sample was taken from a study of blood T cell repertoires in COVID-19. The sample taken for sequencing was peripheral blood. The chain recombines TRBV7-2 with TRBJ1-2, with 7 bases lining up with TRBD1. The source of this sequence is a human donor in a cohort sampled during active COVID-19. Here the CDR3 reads CASSLRSFVYRGENYGYTF. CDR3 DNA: TGTGCCAGCAGCTTGCGCTCCTTTGTATACAGGGGAGAAAACTATGGCTACACCTTC. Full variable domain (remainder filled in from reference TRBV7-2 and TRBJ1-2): GAGVSQSPSNKVTEKGKDVELRCDPISGHTALYWYRQSLGQGLEFLIYFQGNSAPDKSGLPSDRFSAERTGGSVSTLTIQRTQQEDSAVYLCASSLRSFVYRGENYGYTFGSGTRLTVV.